This record concerns one T cell receptor beta chain sequence. This clone was observed a handful of times. Its antigen specificity is not known. Base qualities are not provided; no much larger clone lies one nucleotide away. This specimen comes from a study of glioma-infiltrating T cells after dendritic cell vaccination (dated by TCRdb to the mid-2010s). Study-wide context: A cohort of about 15 glioblastoma patients from Phase I and II dendritic cell vaccination trials was included, of whom 9 were newly diagnosed and 6 had recurrent disease. Between the early 2000s and the early 2010s, patients were given autologous tumor lysate-pulsed dendritic cell vaccination. Deep sequencing of TCR beta CDR3 regions was used to quantify tumor-infiltrating lymphocyte content and compare tumor and blood repertoires in dendritic cell-vaccinated glioblastoma patients. The vaccine was prepared from monocyte-derived dendritic cells that were cultured for more than six days with IL-4 and GM-CSF and then pulsed overnight with autologous tumor lysate. Three intradermal dendritic cell vaccine injections were administered to patients at biweekly intervals in the arm below the axilla. Survival after dendritic cell vaccination was correlated with TCR sequencing metrics, including TIL content and tumor-blood repertoire overlap.

Selection of patients required sufficient residual fresh-frozen tumor tissue and over two years of available survival data. An isocitrate dehydrogenase mutation was not carried by any of the glioblastoma patients, although molecular status was otherwise variable. PBMC were collected before vaccination, two weeks after the third vaccination, and at tumor progression if progression occurred. The Qiagen DNeasy Blood extraction Kit was used for extraction of genomic DNA. Using the immunoSEQ assay, TCRB CDR3 regions were amplified from approximately 1.9 micrograms of genomic DNA, or from all available DNA when less than that was on hand. The multiplex PCR relied on 60 forward primers for TCR V beta segments and 13 reverse primers for J beta segments. To estimate the number of reads per starting template, synthetic control templates were added to each sample at limiting dilution. Sequencing produced 87 bp reads on the Illumina HiSeq System. In the source study's methods: To remove PCR and sequencing errors, closely related sequences were merged with a nearest neighbor algorithm. TCR overlap was measured as the percentage of unique tumor TCR beta sequences that were also present in the peripheral blood of the same patient. TCRdb obtained this table from immuneACCESS and retained in-frame rearrangements with V and J assigned. These tables miss some clones; where compared with another copy, unresolved V genes account for less than half of the shortfall, and the remainder is unexplained. V, J and clone size derive from that table, while D and trimming were established from the DNA sequence. The sample table records around 100,000 clones; roughly 79% of these occur just once. The top ten constitute about 12% of the sample.

What the authors observed across the whole study: The three-group TCR overlap response model was described as speculative and requiring prospective validation. The cohort was small and heterogeneous, and full blood and tumor sets were available for few patients, with initial-recurrent tumor pairs available for even fewer patients. Longer time to progression and overall survival after dendritic cell vaccination were predicted by higher estimated pretreatment TIL content. No direct relationship between TCR clonality and survival was found, suggesting a diverse polyclonal response may matter.

The germline V gene (reference sequence) provides CDR1 PRHDT and CDR2 FYEKMQ. Clipping removes 5 bases from V and 0 bases from J, with 5 as the unmatched junction base count. The CDR3 spans 15 residues, from the cysteine through the phenylalanine. Left in the record is the CDR3 DNA by itself, 45 bases read in frame from the first base. The receptor comes from a human donor with glioblastoma. The sample in question was blood, obtained before dendritic cell vaccination. The sequence links TRBV13 to TRBJ2-7, with 9 junctional bases fitting TRBD1. The sequence in DNA is TGTGCCAGCAGCCCGGGGACAGGGTTCTCCTACGAGCAGTACTTC. It specifies CASSPGTGFSYEQYF.